The 8 T cell receptor beta chains below come from one sample, sequenced in a study of regulatory T cells in long-lasting Graves disease (dated by TCRdb to about 2021). Receptors were amplified or captured by multiplex PCR. Instrument on record: Illumina HiSeq 4000. To build TCR beta libraries, CDR3 regions were amplified by Arm-PCR using iRepertoire HTBI primers. TCRdb trimmed public reads at Q25 via fastp, called clones via MiXCR and kept in-frame beta chains. For every CDR3 protein sequence, its rows merge into one entry that carries the most common genes and DNA. In this sample the table shows a few hundred thousand distinct CDR3 sequences, around 19% of which occur a single time. The top ten hold around 15% of the sample. Per the publication, the time point label means: newly diagnosed GD, antithyroid drugs for less than 3 months. For both TCR sequencing and RNA sequencing, RNA was extracted from PBMCs using TRIzol.

These same data were also listed under a study on T cells in Graves' hyperthyroidism and ophthalmopathy.

Here the sequenced sample was peripheral blood mononuclear cells (PBMCs), taken at new diagnosis, from a patient treated with antithyroid drugs. All receptors derive from a woman aged 25 to 45 with Graves disease. Donor details come from another sample of the same person, matched by shared clones.

The table lists this clonotype with a few counts. This chain joins TRBV11-2 and TRBJ2-5; 10 nucleotides match TRBD2. The CDR3 totals 14 residues. The germline gives CDR1 SGHAT, CDR2 FQNNGV. J was trimmed by 5 bases and V by 6 bases; bases with no gene match: 6. In DNA, the CDR3 is TGTGCCAGCAGGGGGAGCGGGGGGGCCGAGACCCAGTACTTC. Its protein product is CASRGSGGAETQYF. The full variable domain, completed using reference TRBV11-2 and TRBJ2-5, is EAGVAQSPRYKIIEKRQSVAFWCNPISGHATLYWYQQILGQGPKLLIQFQNNGVVDDSQLPKDRFSAERLKGVDSTLKIQPAKLEDSAVYLCASRGSGGAETQYFGPGTRLLVL.

This clonotype was observed many times. This rearrangement joins TRBV11-2 to TRBJ2-7; 9 positions match TRBD1. The CDR3 contains 16 residues. Germline V gene lookup returns CDR1 SGHAT and CDR2 FQNNGV. The junction had 12 bases not matched to a gene; V was cut back by 6 bases and J by 3 bases. CDR3 residues: CASSPLGRTGDYEQYF. Written as DNA, the CDR3 is TGTGCCAGCAGTCCCCTCGGTAGGACAGGGGACTACGAGCAGTACTTC.

The chain links TRBV3-1 to TRBJ2-3; TRBD1 aligns across 9 bases. The junction had 6 bases not matched to a gene; V was cut back by 4 bases and J by 4 bases. The length of the CDR3 is 15 residues. Per the germline V gene, CDR1 is LGHDT and CDR2 is YNNKEL (reference sequence). CDR3 sequence: CASSPGQGFADTQYF. The CDR3 nucleotides read TGTGCCAGCAGCCCCGGACAGGGGTTCGCAGATACGCAGTATTTT.

This clonotype has at least ten counts. The chain carries TRBV5-1 and TRBJ2-5; a weak D match, TRBD2 (5 bases). The germline gives CDR1 SGHRS, CDR2 YFSETQ. The V end lost 3 bases, the J end lost 5 bases, and 20 bases lay between the germline ends. CDR3 length: 16 amino acids. This chain's CDR3 is CASSSGLRGNGETQYF. CDR3 in DNA: TGCGCCAGCAGCTCCGGCCTGCGAGGGAATGGGGAGACCCAGTACTTC.

This clonotype was picked up many times. The chain couples TRBV20-1 to TRBJ1-1; D might be TRBD1 (5 bases). CDR1 and CDR2 from the germline V gene are DFQATT and SNEGSKA (reference sequence). The CDR3 extends over 13 amino acids. The V and J ends lost 8 bases and 8 bases respectively, with 21 bases between them. CDR3 bases: TGCAGTACCCGGGGTGATCCTTGGGGGGAAGCTTTCTTT. It translates to CSTRGDPWGEAFF.

This clonotype came up many times. This chain uses TRBV9 with TRBJ1-1; 7 nucleotides line up with TRBD1. The V gene's germline CDR1 is SGDLS and CDR2 YYNGEE. The ends lost 0 bases at V and 7 bases at J; junction bases unmatched: 9. This CDR3 has 15 residues. The CDR3 DNA reads as TGTGCCAGCAGCGTAGCCTCGACAGGGCTGGATGAAGCTTTCTTT. It encodes CASSVASTGLDEAFF.

This clonotype appeared many times. V and J are TRBV20-1 and TRBJ1-4; 9 bases are a match to TRBD1. The length of the CDR3 is 17 residues. The V gene's germline CDR1 is DFQATT and CDR2 SNEGSKA (reference sequence). Trimming cost V 1 base and J 7 bases; bases outside gene matches: 13. The chain's CDR3 is CSARARTGEKRGEKLFF. The CDR3 DNA follows: TGCAGTGCTAGAGCTCGGACAGGGGAGAAAAGAGGTGAAAAACTGTTTTTT.

On this clonotype itself: A junction boundary mismatches the germline segment, possibly from a read error. V and J are TRBV12-5 and TRBJ2-1; the match to TRBD2 covers 10 bases. Germline-derived CDR1 and CDR2 are LGHNT and FRNRAP. The CDR3 is made up of 18 amino acids. The CDR3 DNA reads TGTACTAGTGGTTTGCGTCCCGGGACTAGCGTTCCTCTCAATGAGCAGTTCTTC. This gives the protein CTSGLRPGTSVPLNEQFF.